This T cell receptor (beta chain) stems from a study of T cells in Graves' hyperthyroidism and ophthalmopathy. Whole-study results and caveats: Blood held most thyroid clonotypes expanded above 0.001 frequency.

Patients were excluded because of uncontrolled infection, other autoimmune disease, pregnancy or lactation. Diagnosing involved the use of clinical symptoms, serum thyroxine and TRAb, thyroid ultrasound and orbital computed tomography. Amplified regions were TCR beta CDR3 sequences from RNA transcripts. First-round RT-PCR with HTBI primers amplified the TCR CDR3 region. MiXCR, applied by TCRdb to the multiplex PCR reads, yields one record per CDR3 protein. The table includes nearly 600,000 distinct CDR3 sequences, about 15% detected once. CDR3 size: 16 residues. Germline loops: CDR1 SQVTM, CDR2 ANQGSEA. The V gene end was trimmed by 6 bases and the J gene end by 2 bases; junction bases not matched to a gene: 12. This clonotype came up many times. Its antigen remains unidentified.

This TCR was recovered from a woman aged 30 to 39 with Graves' hyperthyroidism that later progressed to Graves' ophthalmopathy. The specimen sequenced was blood. The V call is TRBV29-1, the J call TRBJ2-2; 7 nucleotides align to TRBD2. The DNA of the CDR3 is TGCAGCGTAGTGACGGTCACTAGCGCAAACACCGGGGAGCTGTTTTTT. The encoded protein is CSVVTVTSANTGELFF.